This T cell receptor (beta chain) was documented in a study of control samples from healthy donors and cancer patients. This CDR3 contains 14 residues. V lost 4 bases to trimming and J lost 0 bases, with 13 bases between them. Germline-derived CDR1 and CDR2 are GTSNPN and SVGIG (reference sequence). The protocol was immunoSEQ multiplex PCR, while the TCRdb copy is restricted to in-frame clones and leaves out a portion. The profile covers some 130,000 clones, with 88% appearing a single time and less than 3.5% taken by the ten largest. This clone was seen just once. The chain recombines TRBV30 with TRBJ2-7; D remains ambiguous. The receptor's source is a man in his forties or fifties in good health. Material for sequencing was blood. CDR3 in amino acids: CAWTPGPRSYEQYF. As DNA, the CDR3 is TGTGCCTGGACACCCGGGCCCCGCTCCTACGAGCAGTACTTC.